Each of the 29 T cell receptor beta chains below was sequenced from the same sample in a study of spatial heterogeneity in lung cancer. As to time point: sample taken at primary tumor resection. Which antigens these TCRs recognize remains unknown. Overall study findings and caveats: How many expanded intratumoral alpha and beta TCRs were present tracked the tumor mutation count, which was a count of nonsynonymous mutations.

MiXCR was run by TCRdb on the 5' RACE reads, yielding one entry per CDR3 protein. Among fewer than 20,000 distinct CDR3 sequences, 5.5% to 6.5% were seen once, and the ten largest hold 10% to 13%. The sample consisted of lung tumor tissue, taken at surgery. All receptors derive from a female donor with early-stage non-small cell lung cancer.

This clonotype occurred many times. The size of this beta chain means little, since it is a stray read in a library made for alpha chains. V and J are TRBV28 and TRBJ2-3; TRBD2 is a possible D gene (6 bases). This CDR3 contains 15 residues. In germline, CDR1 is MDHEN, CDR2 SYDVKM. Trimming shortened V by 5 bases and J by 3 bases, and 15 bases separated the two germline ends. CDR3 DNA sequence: TGTGCCAGCAGTGCCGCGGGGAGGTGGACAGATACGCAGTATTTT. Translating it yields CASSAAGRWTDTQYF.

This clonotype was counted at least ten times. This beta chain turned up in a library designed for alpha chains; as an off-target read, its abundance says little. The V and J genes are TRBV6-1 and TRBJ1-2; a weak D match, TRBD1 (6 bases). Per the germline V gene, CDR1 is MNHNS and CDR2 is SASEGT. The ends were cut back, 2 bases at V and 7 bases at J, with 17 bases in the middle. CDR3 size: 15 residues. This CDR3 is CASSEFGSGVGGYTF. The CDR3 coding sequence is TGTGCCAGCAGTGAATTTGGATCAGGGGTCGGTGGCTACACCTTC.

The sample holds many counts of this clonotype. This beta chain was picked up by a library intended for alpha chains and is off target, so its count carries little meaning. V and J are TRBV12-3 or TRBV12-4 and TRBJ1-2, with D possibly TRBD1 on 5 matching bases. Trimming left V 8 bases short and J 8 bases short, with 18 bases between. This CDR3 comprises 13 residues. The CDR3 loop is CASAPTSTGGYTF. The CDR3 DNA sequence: TGTGCCAGCGCCCCTACATCAACAGGCGGCTACACCTTC.

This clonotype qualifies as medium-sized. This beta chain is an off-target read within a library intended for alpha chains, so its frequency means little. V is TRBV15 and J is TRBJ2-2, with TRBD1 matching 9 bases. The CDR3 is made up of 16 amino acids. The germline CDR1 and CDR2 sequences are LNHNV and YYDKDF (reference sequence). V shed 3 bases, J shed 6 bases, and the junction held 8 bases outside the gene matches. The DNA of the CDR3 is TGTGCCACCAGCAGGCCGACAGGGGGTCCAGCCGGGGAGCTGTTTTTT. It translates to CATSRPTGGPAGELFF.

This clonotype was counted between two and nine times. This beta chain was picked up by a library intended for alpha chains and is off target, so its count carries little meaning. The CDR3 nucleotides read TGTGCCAGCAGCCGTGGGGCGGAGGCCTACAATGAGCAGTTCTTC. It encodes CASSRGAEAYNEQFF. The chain recombines TRBV7-2 with TRBJ2-1; perhaps D is TRBD1 or TRBD2 (5 bases each). The CDR3 has 15 amino acids. V lost 5 bases to trimming and J lost 2 bases, with 13 bases between them. The V gene's germline CDR1 is SGHTA and CDR2 FQGNSA.

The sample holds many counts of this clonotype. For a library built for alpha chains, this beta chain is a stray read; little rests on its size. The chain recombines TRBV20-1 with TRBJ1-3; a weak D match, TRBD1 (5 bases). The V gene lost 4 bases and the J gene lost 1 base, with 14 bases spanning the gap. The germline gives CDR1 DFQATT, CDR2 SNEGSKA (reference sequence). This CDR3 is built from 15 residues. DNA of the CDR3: TGCAGTGCTAAGGGTTCGGGGGAATCTGGAAACACCATATATTTT. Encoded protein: CSAKGSGESGNTIYF.

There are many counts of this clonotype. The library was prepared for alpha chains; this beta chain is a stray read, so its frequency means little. Here the CDR3 reads CATDPGQGWNEQFF. In DNA, the CDR3 is TGTGCCACTGACCCCGGACAGGGCTGGAATGAGCAGTTCTTC. This chain joins TRBV10-3 and TRBJ2-1, with 8 bases aligning to TRBD1. CDR1 ENHRY and CDR2 SYGVKD come from the germline V gene. The CDR3 has 14 residues. With V trimmed by 10 bases and J by 7 bases, 12 bases remained unmatched.

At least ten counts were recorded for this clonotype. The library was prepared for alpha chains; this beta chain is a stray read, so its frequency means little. The CDR3 loop is CASSAGTDNSPLHF. The CDR3 coding sequence is TGTGCCAGCAGCGCCGGCACAGATAATTCACCCCTCCACTTT. The rearrangement links TRBV12-3 or TRBV12-4 to TRBJ1-6; D remains unclear. This CDR3 has 14 residues. V lost 6 bases, J lost 5 bases, and 11 bases lay in between.

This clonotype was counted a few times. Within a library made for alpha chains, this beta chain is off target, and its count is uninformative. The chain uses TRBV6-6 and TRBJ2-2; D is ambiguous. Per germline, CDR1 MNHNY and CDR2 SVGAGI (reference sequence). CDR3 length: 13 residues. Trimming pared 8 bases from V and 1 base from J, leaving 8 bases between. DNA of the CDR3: TGTGCCAGCGCCAGTGGGAACACCGGGGAGCTGTTTTTT. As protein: CASASGNTGELFF.

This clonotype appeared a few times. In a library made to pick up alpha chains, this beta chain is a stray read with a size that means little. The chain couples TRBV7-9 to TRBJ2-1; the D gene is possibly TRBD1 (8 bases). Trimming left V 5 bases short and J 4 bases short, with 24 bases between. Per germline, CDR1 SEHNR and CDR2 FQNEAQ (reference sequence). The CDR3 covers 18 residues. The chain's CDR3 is CASSPWTGRVETYNEQFF. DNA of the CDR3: TGTGCCAGCAGCCCTTGGACAGGGAGGGTAGAGACTTACAATGAGCAGTTCTTC.

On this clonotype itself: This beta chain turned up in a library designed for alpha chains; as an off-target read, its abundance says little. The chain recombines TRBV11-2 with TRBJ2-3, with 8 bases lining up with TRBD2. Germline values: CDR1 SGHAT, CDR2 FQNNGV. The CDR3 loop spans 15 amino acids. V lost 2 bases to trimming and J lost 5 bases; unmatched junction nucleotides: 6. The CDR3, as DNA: TGTGCCAGCAGCTTATCGGCGGGAGGCATAGATACGCAGTATTTT. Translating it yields CASSLSAGGIDTQYF.

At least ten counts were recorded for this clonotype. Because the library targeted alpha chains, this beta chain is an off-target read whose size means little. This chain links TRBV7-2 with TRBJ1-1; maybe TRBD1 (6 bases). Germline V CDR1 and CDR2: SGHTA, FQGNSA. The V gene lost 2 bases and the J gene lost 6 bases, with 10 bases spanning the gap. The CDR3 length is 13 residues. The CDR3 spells CASSLRRQAEAFF. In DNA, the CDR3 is TGTGCCAGCAGCTTAAGGAGACAGGCTGAAGCTTTCTTT.

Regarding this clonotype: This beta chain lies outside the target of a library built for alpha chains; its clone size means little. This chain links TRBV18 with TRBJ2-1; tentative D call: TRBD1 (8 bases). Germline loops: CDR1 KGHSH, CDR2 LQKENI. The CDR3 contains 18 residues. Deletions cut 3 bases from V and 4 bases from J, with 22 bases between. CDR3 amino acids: CASSPPGRAGGPYNEQFF. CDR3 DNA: TGTGCCAGCTCACCCCCTGGGAGGGCAGGGGGCCCATACAATGAGCAGTTCTTC. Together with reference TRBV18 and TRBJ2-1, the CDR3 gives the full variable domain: NAGVMQNPRHLVRRRGQEARLRCSPMKGHSHVYWYRQLPEEGLKFMVYLQKENIIDESGMPKERFSAEFPKEGPSILRIQQVVRGDSAAYFCASSPPGRAGGPYNEQFFGPGTRLTVL.

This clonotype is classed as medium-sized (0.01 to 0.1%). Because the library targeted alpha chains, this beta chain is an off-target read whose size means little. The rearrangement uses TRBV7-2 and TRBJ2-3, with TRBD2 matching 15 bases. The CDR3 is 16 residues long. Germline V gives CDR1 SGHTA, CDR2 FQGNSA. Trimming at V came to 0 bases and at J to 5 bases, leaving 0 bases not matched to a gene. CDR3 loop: CASSLAGLAGGDTQYF. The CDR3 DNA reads TGTGCCAGCAGCTTAGCGGGACTAGCGGGAGGAGATACGCAGTATTTT. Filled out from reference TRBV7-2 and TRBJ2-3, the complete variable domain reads GAGVSQSPSNKVTEKGKDVELRCDPISGHTALYWYRQSLGQGLEFLIYFQGNSAPDKSGLPSDRFSAERTGGSVSTLTIQRTQQEDSAVYLCASSLAGLAGGDTQYFGPGTRLTVL.

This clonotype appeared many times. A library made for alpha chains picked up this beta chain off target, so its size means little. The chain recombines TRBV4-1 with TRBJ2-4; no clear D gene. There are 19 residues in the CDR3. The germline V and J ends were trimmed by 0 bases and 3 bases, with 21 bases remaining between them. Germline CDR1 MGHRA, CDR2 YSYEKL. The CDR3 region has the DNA TGCGCCAGCAGCCAAGAGTTTCATCGGGTCTCATTTGACAAAAACATTCAGTACTTC. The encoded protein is CASSQEFHRVSFDKNIQYF.

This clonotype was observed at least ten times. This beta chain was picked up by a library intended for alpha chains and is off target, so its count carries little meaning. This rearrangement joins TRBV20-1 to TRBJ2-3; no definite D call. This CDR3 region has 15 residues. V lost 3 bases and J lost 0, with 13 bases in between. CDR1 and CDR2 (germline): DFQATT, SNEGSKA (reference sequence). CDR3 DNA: TGCAGTGCTAGCGTCGGCTTTTTCAGCACAGATACGCAGTATTTT. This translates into CSASVGFFSTDTQYF.

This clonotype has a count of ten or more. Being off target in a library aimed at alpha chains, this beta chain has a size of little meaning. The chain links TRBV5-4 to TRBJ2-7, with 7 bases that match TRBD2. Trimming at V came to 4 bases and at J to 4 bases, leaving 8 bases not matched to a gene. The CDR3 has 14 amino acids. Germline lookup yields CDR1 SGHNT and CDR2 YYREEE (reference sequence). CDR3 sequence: CASSPRNSGYEQYF. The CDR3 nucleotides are TGTGCCAGCAGCCCCCGGAATAGCGGGTACGAGCAGTACTTC.

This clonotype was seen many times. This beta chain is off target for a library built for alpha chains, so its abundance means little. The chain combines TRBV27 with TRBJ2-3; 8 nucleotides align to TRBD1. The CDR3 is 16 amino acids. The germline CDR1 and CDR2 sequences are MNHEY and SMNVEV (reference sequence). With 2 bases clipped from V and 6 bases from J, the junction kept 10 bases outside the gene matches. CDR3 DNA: TGTGCCAGCAGTTTAGATGGGGCAGGGGGCGTTGATACGCAGTATTTT. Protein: CASSLDGAGGVDTQYF.

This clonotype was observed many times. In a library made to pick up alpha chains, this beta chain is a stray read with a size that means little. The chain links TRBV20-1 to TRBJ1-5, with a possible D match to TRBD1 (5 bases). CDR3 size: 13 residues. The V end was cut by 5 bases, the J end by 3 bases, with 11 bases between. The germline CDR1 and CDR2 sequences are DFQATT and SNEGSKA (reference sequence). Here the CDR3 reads CSAQQAINQPQHF. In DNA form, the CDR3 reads TGCAGTGCTCAACAGGCGATCAATCAGCCCCAGCATTTT.

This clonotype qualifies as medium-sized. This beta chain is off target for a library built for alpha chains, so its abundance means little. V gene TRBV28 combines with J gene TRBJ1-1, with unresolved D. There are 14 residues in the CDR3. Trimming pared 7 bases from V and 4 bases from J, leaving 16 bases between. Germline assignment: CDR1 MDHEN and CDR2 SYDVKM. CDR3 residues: CASNIPDQRTEAFF. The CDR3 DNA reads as TGTGCCAGCAATATACCGGACCAGCGCACTGAAGCTTTCTTT.

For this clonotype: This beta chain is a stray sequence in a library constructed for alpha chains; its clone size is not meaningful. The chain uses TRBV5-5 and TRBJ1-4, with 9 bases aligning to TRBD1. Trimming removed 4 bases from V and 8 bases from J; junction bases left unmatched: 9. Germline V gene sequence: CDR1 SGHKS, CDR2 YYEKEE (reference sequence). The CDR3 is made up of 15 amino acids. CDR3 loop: CASSATGGSPEKLFF. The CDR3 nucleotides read TGTGCCAGCAGCGCGACAGGGGGTAGCCCGGAAAAACTGTTTTTT.

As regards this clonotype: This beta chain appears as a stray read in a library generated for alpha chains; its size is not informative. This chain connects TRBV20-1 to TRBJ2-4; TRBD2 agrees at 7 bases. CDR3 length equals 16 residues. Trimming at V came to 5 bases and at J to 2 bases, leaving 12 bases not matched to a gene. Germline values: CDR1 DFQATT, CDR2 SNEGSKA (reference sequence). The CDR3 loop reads CSASIWREGSKNIQYF. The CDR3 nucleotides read TGCAGTGCTTCCATCTGGAGGGAGGGGTCCAAAAACATTCAGTACTTC.

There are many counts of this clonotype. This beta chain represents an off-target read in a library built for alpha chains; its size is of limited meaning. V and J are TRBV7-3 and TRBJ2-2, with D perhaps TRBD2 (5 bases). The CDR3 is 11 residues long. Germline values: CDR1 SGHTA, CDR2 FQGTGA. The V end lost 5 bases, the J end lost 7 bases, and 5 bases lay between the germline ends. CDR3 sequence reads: CASSAGGELFF. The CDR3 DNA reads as TGTGCCAGCAGCGCGGGCGGGGAGCTGTTTTTT.

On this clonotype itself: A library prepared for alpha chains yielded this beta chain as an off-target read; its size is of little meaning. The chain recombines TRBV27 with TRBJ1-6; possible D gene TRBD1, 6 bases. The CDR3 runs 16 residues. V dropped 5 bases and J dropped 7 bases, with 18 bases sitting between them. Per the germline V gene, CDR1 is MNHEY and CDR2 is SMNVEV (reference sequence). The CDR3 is CASSPTPGAGNSPLHF. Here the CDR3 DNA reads TGTGCCAGCAGTCCAACCCCAGGGGCGGGCAATTCACCCCTCCACTTT.

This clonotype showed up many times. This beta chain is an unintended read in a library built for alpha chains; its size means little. CDR3 bases: TGTGCCAGCAGTCCTCAGGGGGCTCGCTATGGCTACACCTTC. Translated: CASSPQGARYGYTF. The rearrangement links TRBV28 to TRBJ1-2, with TRBD1 matching 8 bases. Germline-derived CDR1 and CDR2 are MDHEN and SYDVKM. After removal of 5 bases from V and 4 bases from J, the junction contained 6 bases not matched to a gene. The CDR3 runs 14 residues.

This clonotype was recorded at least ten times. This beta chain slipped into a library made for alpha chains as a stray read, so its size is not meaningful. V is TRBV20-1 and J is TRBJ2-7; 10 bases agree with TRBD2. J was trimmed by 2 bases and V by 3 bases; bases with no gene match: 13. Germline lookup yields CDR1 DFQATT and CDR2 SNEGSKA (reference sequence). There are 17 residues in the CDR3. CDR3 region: CSARTPILTSGPYEQYF. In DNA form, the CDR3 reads TGCAGTGCTAGGACTCCTATTCTGACTAGCGGGCCCTACGAGCAGTACTTC.

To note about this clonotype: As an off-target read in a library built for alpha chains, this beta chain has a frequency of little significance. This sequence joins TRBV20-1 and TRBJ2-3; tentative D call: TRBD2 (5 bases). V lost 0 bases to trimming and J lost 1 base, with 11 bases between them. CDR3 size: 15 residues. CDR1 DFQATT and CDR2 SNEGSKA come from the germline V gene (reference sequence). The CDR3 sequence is CSARDWGVGTDTQYF. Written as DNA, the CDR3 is TGCAGTGCTAGAGATTGGGGAGTAGGCACAGATACGCAGTATTTT.

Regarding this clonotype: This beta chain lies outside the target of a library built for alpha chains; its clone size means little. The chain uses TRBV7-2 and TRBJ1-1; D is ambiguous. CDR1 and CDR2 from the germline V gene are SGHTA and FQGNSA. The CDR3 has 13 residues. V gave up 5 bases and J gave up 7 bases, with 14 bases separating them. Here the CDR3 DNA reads TGTGCCAGCAGCACCCAAGGCCTACGTGAAGCTTTCTTT. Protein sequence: CASSTQGLREAFF. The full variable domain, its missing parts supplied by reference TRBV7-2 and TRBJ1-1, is GAGVSQSPSNKVTEKGKDVELRCDPISGHTALYWYRQSLGQGLEFLIYFQGNSAPDKSGLPSDRFSAERTGGSVSTLTIQRTQQEDSAVYLCASSTQGLREAFFGQGTRLTVV.

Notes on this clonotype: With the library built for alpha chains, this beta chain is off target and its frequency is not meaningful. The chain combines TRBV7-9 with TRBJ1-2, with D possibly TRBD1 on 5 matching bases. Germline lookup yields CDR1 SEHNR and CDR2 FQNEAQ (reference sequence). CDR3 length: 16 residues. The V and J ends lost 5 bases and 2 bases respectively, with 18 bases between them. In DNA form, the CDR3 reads TGTGCCAGCAGCCCCACCAGGGTGGCAGGGAACTATGGCTACACCTTC. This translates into CASSPTRVAGNYGYTF.